This T cell receptor (beta chain) was recovered during a study of PD-1 blockade in classical Hodgkin lymphoma. Sequenced by immunoSEQ multiplex PCR; TCRdb stores in-frame clones only, minus some. Here the sample spans about 94,000 clones, 89% being singletons. A remark on this clone: Its antigen remains unidentified.

Overall study results and limits: Newly diagnosed patients were reported to start with lower TCR diversity than healthy donors. When nivolumab was started under 1 year after ASCT, patients were excluded.

Autologous stem cell transplantation was followed by relapse in every patient, and brentuximab vedotin exposure varied. V dropped 5 bases and J dropped 7 bases, with 15 bases sitting between them. The CDR3 is 14 residues long. Germline V lookup: CDR1 SNHLY, CDR2 FYNNEI. The starting material was peripheral blood mononuclear cells (PBMCs), obtained before the second cycle of nivolumab. The chain is built from TRBV2 and TRBJ1-3, with unresolved D. This TCR was recovered from a human donor with classical Hodgkin lymphoma. CDR3 residues: CASSFEHPSNTIYF. As DNA, the CDR3 is TGTGCCAGCAGTTTTGAGCACCCTTCGAACACCATATATTTT.